This section outlines one TCR beta chain sequence together with its context. Its antigen is unknown. Base qualities are not provided; no much larger clone lies one nucleotide away. Taken from the germline V gene, the CDR1 and CDR2 loops are SGHRS and YFSETQ. The CDR3, cysteine through phenylalanine, is 14 amino acids long. Only the CDR3 portion is preserved as DNA: 42 bases, with reading frame beginning at the first base. V loses 7 bases at its end and J loses 0 bases; junction bases beyond the gene matches: 2. The immunoSEQ Assay, a bias-controlled multiplex PCR, was used to amplify TCRbeta CDR3 regions from genomic DNA. Processing in the source paper ran as follows. The number of nucleated cells in each sample was estimated by amplification of reference gene primers within the assay. To quantify the absolute abundance of each unique TCRbeta CDR3 rearrangement, sequence reads were collapsed and filtered. For each sample, productive Simpson clonality was calculated by taking the square root of Simpson's diversity index across productive rearrangements. TCRdb mirrors the immuneACCESS table, restricted to in-frame sequences. Some clones are absent from its copies; in checked studies, under half trace to an unresolved V gene, and the reason for the others is unknown. The V and J calls and clone size were taken over from that table, and D and trimming were inferred from the DNA. This sample gives approximately 350,000 clones in total; over 80% of them show up just once. Of the sample, about 6.9% is held by the ten largest clones.

The data are from a study of blood T cell repertoires in COVID-19 (dated by TCRdb to 2020 to 2021). In terms of the full investigation: Samples from collaborators originated in the United States, Italy and Spain and spanned both the acute and convalescent phases of COVID-19. The sample metadata nearly always contained a de-identified subject ID, COVID-19 status, age in years and sex. The repertoires were made available in a free public database intended to serve as a resource for research on the immune response to SARS-CoV-2. The samples were drawn from two sources: the first 160 participants of the ongoing ImmuneRACE study, and 1,254 subjects contributed by 6 global collaborators. Where available, HLA class I and class II types were obtained from metadata supplied by the sample provider rather than from assay-based typing. Subjects who had been exposed to COVID-19, were actively infected with it, or had recovered from it provided the deeply sampled blood TCRbeta repertoires that made up the dataset. The prospective study material was composed of cDNA or gDNA derived from T cells, B-cell-depleted T cells, or PBMCs.

One collaborating source in Seattle enrolled patients during active infection and followed them longitudinally through the course of disease. Collaborating institutions collected whole blood in K2EDTA tubes following their own protocols. For TCRbeta analysis, collaborators shipped samples in one of three forms: frozen whole blood, isolated PBMCs, or DNA extracted from either of those sample types. Broad study findings and their caveats: Clinical and demographic metadata were provided uncurated, with the amount varying by source and participant.

The specimen was peripheral blood. This sequence uses TRBV5-1 and TRBJ2-2; 8 bases in between match TRBD1. The source of this sequence is a woman aged 45-59 years with COVID-19, enrolled during active disease. This receptor has the CDR3 CASGQGPNTGELFF. The sequenced DNA is TGCGCCAGCGGACAGGGACCGAACACCGGGGAGCTGTTTTTT.